What follows are 17 T cell receptor beta chains derived from one specimen sequenced in a study of T cells in Graves' hyperthyroidism and ophthalmopathy. TCR beta CDR3 sequences were amplified from RNA transcripts. First-round RT-PCR of the TCR CDR3 relied on the HTBI primer set. A single record per CDR3 protein comes from TCRdb applying MiXCR to the multiplex PCR reads. The sample lists approximately 330,000 distinct CDR3 sequences, about 20% occurring once. The material sequenced was blood. These TCRs come from a woman aged 50 to 60 with Graves' hyperthyroidism.

This clonotype was detected many times. The chain has TRBV7-8 and TRBJ1-4; D not resolved. Trimming left V 8 bases short and J 0 bases short, with 10 bases between. Per germline, CDR1 SGHVS and CDR2 FQNEAQ. This CDR3 is built from 14 residues. The CDR3 DNA reads as TGTGCCAGCGGAGGGTCTACAACTAATGAAAAACTGTTTTTT. Translated: CASGGSTTNEKLFF.

This chain connects TRBV18 to TRBJ2-1; 10 nucleotides line up with TRBD2. With 8 bases clipped from V and 7 bases from J, the junction kept 11 bases outside the gene matches. This CDR3 has 15 amino acids. Germline V gene lookup returns CDR1 KGHSH and CDR2 LQKENI. The CDR3 is CASGNLAGVGNEQFF. CDR3 bases: TGTGCCAGCGGAAATCTAGCGGGAGTCGGGAATGAGCAGTTCTTC.

The chain joins TRBV28 to TRBJ1-4; D remains ambiguous. Between the trimmed V and J ends, which lost 1 base and 6 bases, there was a span of 9 bases. The CDR3 totals 14 residues. Germline CDR1 MDHEN, CDR2 SYDVKM. CDR3 DNA sequence: TGTGCCAGCAGTTTATTATCCGGTGATGAAAAACTGTTTTTT. Its translation: CASSLLSGDEKLFF.

At least ten counts were recorded for this clonotype. The CDR3 loop reads CASSEARNSNQPQHF. The CDR3 DNA follows: TGTGCCAGCAGTGAAGCACGGAATAGCAATCAGCCCCAGCATTTT. The chain couples TRBV2 to TRBJ1-5, with D uncertain. V was trimmed by 0 bases and J by 0 bases, leaving 6 bases between them. CDR1 and CDR2 from the germline V gene are SNHLY and FYNNEI. The CDR3 is 15 residues long.

CDR3 protein: CASSKYTGGNEQFF. The DNA of the CDR3 is TGTGCCAGCAGTAAATACACTGGGGGGAATGAGCAGTTCTTC. The chain is built from TRBV6-2 or TRBV6-3 and TRBJ2-1, with D tentatively TRBD2 (6 bases). Trimming stripped 5 bases from V and 7 bases from J, with 15 bases between. Per germline, CDR1 MNHEY and CDR2 SVGEGT. The CDR3 covers 14 residues.

In its sample, this clonotype was seen many times. This chain connects TRBV6-1 to TRBJ2-3; D not resolved. CDR1 MNHNS and CDR2 SASEGT come from the germline V gene. The CDR3 runs to 15 residues. With 1 base removed from V and 4 bases from J, the gap between germline ends came to 12 bases. The CDR3, as DNA: TGTGCCAGCAGTGAAGACACCCTCACATCAGATACGCAGTATTTT. Its translation: CASSEDTLTSDTQYF.

The table lists this clonotype with many counts. The rearrangement joins TRBV6-1 to TRBJ2-5; 7 bases are shared with TRBD1. In germline, CDR1 is MNHNS, CDR2 SASEGT. V shed 2 bases and J 7 bases; nucleotides not matched to a gene: 4. CDR3 size: 13 residues. Here the CDR3 DNA reads TGTGCCAGCAGTGAATGGACAGGTGGGACCCAGTACTTC. Its translation: CASSEWTGGTQYF.

This clonotype showed up many times. V usage is TRBV12-3 or TRBV12-4 and J usage is TRBJ2-7, with D possibly matching TRBD1 (6 bases). V dropped 5 bases and J dropped 1 base, with 12 bases sitting between them. The CDR3 is made up of 14 amino acids. The CDR3 region is CASSPGQQSYEQYF. In nucleotides, the CDR3 is TGTGCCAGCAGTCCAGGACAGCAATCCTACGAGCAGTACTTC.

The V call is TRBV11-3, the J call TRBJ2-1; 7 nucleotides align to TRBD1. The CDR3 has 13 amino acids. The ends lost 5 bases at V and 9 bases at J; junction bases unmatched: 7. Germline V gives CDR1 SGHNT, CDR2 YENEEA. The CDR3 loop reads CASSLIWDSEQFF. In DNA form, the CDR3 reads TGTGCCAGCAGCCTCATCTGGGACAGTGAGCAGTTCTTC.

This clonotype was detected a few times. This rearrangement joins TRBV28 to TRBJ2-5, with D maybe TRBD2 (6 bases). From germline, CDR1 is MDHEN and CDR2 SYDVKM. This CDR3 is 14 amino acids long. V was cut by 6 bases and J by 5 bases, with 16 bases left in between. The CDR3 protein is CASSGTEFLETQYF. CDR3 in DNA: TGTGCCAGCAGCGGGACTGAATTTTTGGAGACCCAGTACTTC.

On this clonotype: Possible read error: a much larger clone is one base away. The chain is built from TRBV28 and TRBJ2-7; no firm D call. The CDR3 has 11 residues. CDR1 is MDHEN, CDR2 SYDVKM, per germline. As DNA, the CDR3 is TGTGTCACCCGACACTCGTACGAGCAGTACTTC. It is translated as CVTRHSYEQYF.

The chain is built from TRBV10-3 and TRBJ1-4, with D perhaps TRBD1 (5 bases). This CDR3 region has 14 residues. Germline V gene lookup returns CDR1 ENHRY and CDR2 SYGVKD. Trimming took off 2 bases at V and 5 bases at J, with 9 bases between the two ends. CDR3 nucleotide sequence: TGTGCCATCAGTGAGGACAGAGTAAATGAAAAACTGTTTTTT. This encodes CAISEDRVNEKLFF.

V and J are TRBV5-1 and TRBJ2-3; D perhaps matches TRBD1 (5 bases). CDR3 length equals 14 residues. Trimming shortened V by 0 bases and J by 4 bases, and 9 bases separated the two germline ends. Germline-derived CDR1 and CDR2 are SGHRS and YFSETQ. The CDR3 nucleotides are TGCGCCAGCAGCTTGGTGACAGACGCAGATACGCAGTATTTT. It codes for CASSLVTDADTQYF.

This chain uses TRBV20-1 with TRBJ1-4; D gene uncertain. CDR1 is DFQATT, CDR2 SNEGSKA, per germline (reference sequence). This CDR3 contains 14 residues. V was clipped by 1 base and J by 7 bases, with 13 bases between them. CDR3 bases: TGCAGTGCTAGAGTTTACGGGGTGGGTGAAAAACTGTTTTTT. Translation gives CSARVYGVGEKLFF.

The chain recombines TRBV20-1 with TRBJ2-6; 7 bases match TRBD1. The CDR3 covers 16 residues. CDR1 is DFQATT and CDR2 is SNEGSKA in the germline V gene (reference sequence). V was clipped by 5 bases and J by 2 bases; unmatched bases: 9. The CDR3 loop is CSAPYRDRAGANVLTF. For the CDR3, the DNA is TGCAGTGCTCCCTACCGCGACAGGGCTGGGGCCAACGTCCTGACTTTC.

The rearrangement links TRBV20-1 to TRBJ2-1, with 10 nucleotides matching TRBD2. The germline V gene encodes CDR1 DFQATT and CDR2 SNEGSKA (reference sequence). CDR3 size: 14 residues. The V gene end was trimmed by 4 bases and the J gene end by 9 bases; junction bases not matched to a gene: 9. DNA for the CDR3: TGCAGTGCTACCAGCGGGGGGGCGATTGTTGAGCAGTTCTTC. This sequence encodes CSATSGGAIVEQFF.

The chain is built from TRBV29-1 and TRBJ1-2, with D uncertain. The CDR3 has 14 amino acids. CDR1 and CDR2 from the germline V gene are SQVTM and ANQGSEA. The V gene lost 0 bases and the J gene lost 3 bases, with 11 bases spanning the gap. CDR3 sequence (DNA): TGCAGCGTTGAAGATCCGGGCGGCCACTATGGCTACACCTTC. Translated: CSVEDPGGHYGYTF.